This T cell receptor (beta chain) was recorded in a study of blood T cell repertoires in COVID-19. Turning to the study itself: Both acute and convalescent COVID-19 samples were obtained from the United States, Italy and Spain.

The V gene's germline CDR1 is ENHRY and CDR2 SYGVKD. V dropped 5 bases and J dropped 0 bases, with 20 bases sitting between them. This CDR3 is 19 amino acids long. Donors of Cohort 3 who recovered were those that had two negative PCRs, clearance, or symptom resolution. The method was immunoSEQ multiplex PCR; TCRdb's version includes in-frame clones alone and lacks a portion of them. The data hold under 500,000 clones, with roughly nine tenths observed a single time. The chain uses TRBV10-3 and TRBJ1-6; D not resolved. The sample taken for sequencing was PBMCs or T cells enriched from blood (not recorded which). This receptor was identified in a man aged 25 to 40 who had recovered from COVID-19. The CDR3 nucleotides read TGTGCCATCAGTCCCTGGACTGGTGCAGATAGCTCCTATAATTCACCCCTCCACTTT. This codes for CAISPWTGADSSYNSPLHF.